Listed below are T cell receptor beta chains from one sample, sequenced in a study of cytomegalovirus exposure and HLA in healthy donors. Measured with immunoSEQ multiplex PCR; TCRdb has only the in-frame clones, and not every one. Of more than 130,000 clones in the sample, about 76% are singletons; the top ten hold 3.5% to 5%. The sample consisted of PBMCs. The receptors come from a young man in good health and CMV-seronegative. Each CDR3 is given with its conserved first and last residue. A D gene is named only where the DNA matches it firmly. Only some rows state a clone size, as once, few, many or a class for expanded clones.

v_gene,abundance,j_gene,d_gene,CDR3aa,CDR3nt
TRBV19,.,TRBJ2-3,TRBD2,CASSIQAGGRHTQYF,TGTGCCAGTAGCATACAAGCGGGGGGCCGGCATACGCAGTATTTT
TRBV6-5,.,TRBJ1-1,.,CASSYARNTEAFF,TGTGCCAGCAGTTACGCCAGGAACACTGAAGCTTTCTTT
TRBV9,once,TRBJ1-1,TRBD1,CASSPLGQRATEAFF,TGTGCCAGCAGCCCATTGGGACAGAGAGCCACTGAAGCTTTCTTT
TRBV4-1,.,TRBJ2-2,TRBD2,CASSPLGRGVTGELFF,TGCGCCAGCAGCCCACTTGGGCGGGGGGTCACCGGGGAGCTGTTTTTT
TRBV18,.,TRBJ2-7,.,CASSLGQNYEQYF,TGTGCCAGCTCCCTCGGACAGAACTACGAGCAGTACTTC
TRBV2,.,TRBJ1-5,.,CASSEGQVSNQPQHF,TGTGCCAGCAGTGAAGGGCAGGTTAGCAATCAGCCCCAGCATTTT
TRBV28,.,TRBJ1-1,.,CASRGQTNTEAFF,TGTGCCAGCAGAGGACAGACGAACACTGAAGCTTTCTTT
TRBV7-9,few,TRBJ2-7,.,CASSSIRDSHEYEQYF,TGTGCCAGCAGCTCAATCCGGGACTCCCACGAATACGAGCAGTACTTC
TRBV9,once,TRBJ1-2,TRBD1,CASSGQGYNYGYTF,TGTGCCAGCAGCGGACAGGGTTATAACTATGGCTACACCTTC
TRBV2,.,TRBJ2-3,TRBD1,CASSENRGSADTQYF,TGTGCCAGCAGTGAGAACAGGGGGAGCGCAGATACGCAGTATTTT
TRBV5-1,.,TRBJ1-1,TRBD1,CASRRDRGNTEAFF,TGCGCCAGCAGGCGCGACAGGGGGAACACTGAAGCTTTCTTT
TRBV6-6,few,TRBJ1-1,TRBD1,CASSEGQGIQAFF,TGTGCCAGCAGTGAGGGACAGGGGATTCAAGCTTTCTTT
TRBV7-3,few,TRBJ2-5,.,CASSLGLQETQYF,TGTGCCAGCAGCTTAGGACTTCAAGAGACCCAGTACTTC
TRBV6-6,once,TRBJ2-1,TRBD1,CASRTGTGSYEQFF,TGTGCCAGCCGAACCGGGACAGGGTCATATGAGCAGTTCTTC
TRBV7-2,few,TRBJ2-3,.,CASSLVVGSTDTQYF,TGTGCCAGCAGCTTAGTGGTCGGTAGCACAGATACGCAGTATTTT
TRBV6-1,few,TRBJ1-6,TRBD1,CASSRQGAGNSPLHF,TGTGCCAGCAGTAGACAGGGGGCCGGTAATTCACCCCTCCACTTT
TRBV6-5,.,TRBJ1-1,.,CASSYSEGFAEAFF,TGTGCCAGCAGTTACTCGGAGGGGTTCGCTGAAGCTTTCTTT
TRBV6-5,few,TRBJ1-5,.,CASRGRIDQPQHF,TGTGCCAGCAGGGGCCGAATAGATCAGCCCCAGCATTTT
TRBV19,.,TRBJ2-7,TRBD2,CARRRGAGEQYF,TGTGCCAGGCGGCGGGGGGCGGGTGAGCAGTACTTC
TRBV10-1,.,TRBJ1-5,TRBD1,CAIPDRGGNNQPQHF,TGCGCCATCCCCGACAGGGGGGGTAACAATCAGCCCCAGCATTTT
TRBV29-1,.,TRBJ2-7,.,CSVEAVHTNSYEQYF,TGCAGCGTTGAGGCGGTACACACAAACTCCTACGAGCAGTACTTC
TRBV30,.,TRBJ2-7,.,CAWSRRGYEQYF,TGTGCCTGGAGTAGGAGGGGCTACGAGCAGTACTTC
TRBV25-1,once,TRBJ2-3,TRBD2,CASSYTSGRAGSDTQYF,TGTGCCAGCAGTTATACTAGCGGGAGGGCCGGGTCAGATACGCAGTATTTT
TRBV11-3,.,TRBJ1-5,TRBD1,CASVIGRGRFYSNQPQHF,TGTGCCAGCGTTATCGGCAGGGGGAGGTTCTATAGCAATCAGCCCCAGCATTTT
TRBV6-5,few,TRBJ1-2,.,CASRGGVRRGYGYTF,TGTGCCAGCAGGGGCGGGGTACGGAGGGGCTATGGCTACACCTTC
TRBV6-4,.,TRBJ1-2,.,CASSDSQTAPKYITYGYTF,TGTGCCAGCAGTGACTCACAAACAGCCCCGAAATATATTACCTATGGCTACACCTTC
TRBV23-1,.,TRBJ2-2,TRBD2,CASSQSSRTGLGLAGGTGELFF,TGCGCCAGCAGTCAATCCTCTAGGACAGGGCTAGGACTAGCGGGAGGGACCGGGGAGCTGTTTTTT
TRBV5-4,.,TRBJ1-4,.,CASSLDRAASNEKLFF,TGTGCCAGCAGCTTGGACAGGGCGGCATCAAATGAAAAACTGTTTTTT
TRBV11-2,.,TRBJ2-5,TRBD1,CASSLGDRVGAQETQYF,TGTGCCAGCAGCTTAGGGGACAGGGTCGGGGCTCAAGAGACCCAGTACTTC
TRBV6-5,few,TRBJ1-6,.,CASSYRPRQGAPLHF,TGTGCCAGCAGTTACCGACCCAGGCAGGGCGCACCCCTCCACTTT
TRBV5-1,.,TRBJ2-7,.,CASSGGTDPYYEQYF,TGCGCCAGCAGCGGAGGGACAGACCCCTACTACGAGCAGTACTTC
TRBV16,.,TRBJ2-7,.,CASSQSAGGYEQYF,TGTGCCAGCAGCCAATCGGCGGGCGGCTACGAGCAGTACTTC
TRBV27,.,TRBJ2-3,.,CASSLTRSTDTQYF,TGTGCCAGCAGTCTAACTAGAAGCACAGATACGCAGTATTTT
TRBV19,.,TRBJ1-2,.,CASSRGGQGVYGYTF,TGTGCCAGTAGTAGGGGGGGGCAGGGCGTCTATGGCTACACCTTC
TRBV7-3,.,TRBJ1-1,.,CASSLQGQGNTEAFF,TGTGCCAGCAGCTTACAGGGTCAGGGAAACACTGAAGCTTTCTTT
TRBV27,.,TRBJ2-7,.,CASSLSSQSYEQYF,TGTGCCAGCAGTTTGTCTAGTCAGTCCTACGAGCAGTACTTC
TRBV15,.,TRBJ2-1,TRBD1,CATIKGGQGHNEQFF,TGTGCCACCATTAAAGGGGGCCAGGGTCACAATGAGCAGTTCTTC
TRBV2,.,TRBJ2-7,.,CASSGMLTPRYEQYF,TGTGCCAGCAGTGGAATGCTTACTCCTCGTTACGAGCAGTACTTC
TRBV29-1,once,TRBJ2-3,TRBD2,CSVSGLAETFTDTQYF,TGCAGCGTTTCCGGACTAGCGGAGACTTTCACAGATACGCAGTATTTT
TRBV7-8,.,TRBJ2-7,.,CASSLAGRNYEQYF,TGTGCCAGCAGCTTAGCGGGCAGAAACTACGAGCAGTACTTC
TRBV30,.,TRBJ1-2,TRBD1,CAWWGQNYGYTF,TGTGCCTGGTGGGGACAGAACTATGGCTACACCTTC
TRBV7-3,few,TRBJ2-1,TRBD2,CASSLSAGGSNEQFF,TGTGCCAGCAGCTTATCGGCGGGAGGGTCCAATGAGCAGTTCTTC
TRBV7-8,.,TRBJ1-2,.,CASSSLGRIQDTF,TGTGCCAGCAGCTCCTTGGGGAGAATTCAGGACACCTTC
TRBV28,once,TRBJ2-3,.,CASGKKTGTLTSTDTQYF,TGTGCCAGCGGTAAGAAAACCGGGACTTTGACTAGCACAGATACGCAGTATTTT
TRBV9,few,TRBJ2-7,.,CASSVEPGLLYEQYF,TGTGCCAGCAGCGTAGAACCGGGACTGCTATACGAGCAGTACTTC
TRBV6-1,.,TRBJ2-5,.,CASSYIVQSEETQYF,TGTGCCAGCAGCTACATCGTACAGAGTGAAGAGACCCAGTACTTC